This T cell receptor beta chain was profiled in a study of shared clonotypes between healthy human individuals. There were only Caucasian adults among the donors, and all lived in Nashville, Tennessee. A deep-level run was used for the assay. Using immunoSEQ multiplex PCR, the repertoire was profiled, and TCRdb retains in-frame clones only, with some absent. The sample lists roughly 1,600,000 clones, 98% seen once, with 0.36% in the top ten. Regarding the study as a whole: Sampling covered nothing but blood. Tissue TCR repertoires likely differ from those found in blood.

Note on this clone: Its antigen remains unknown.

Per the germline V gene, CDR1 is SGDLS and CDR2 is YYNGEE. The CDR3 is made up of 15 amino acids. V trimming: 2 bases; J trimming: 4 bases; junction bases outside the gene matches: 7. Sample: naive CD4+ T cells sorted from blood. Subset denoted: CD45RA+ positively selected. This TCR was recovered from a man aged 25-45 years in good health. This chain uses TRBV9 with TRBJ2-3; 7 positions match TRBD2. Written as DNA, the CDR3 is TGTGCCAGCAGCGTGCTAGCGGCCGTCCCAGATACGCAGTATTTT. Protein: CASSVLAAVPDTQYF.